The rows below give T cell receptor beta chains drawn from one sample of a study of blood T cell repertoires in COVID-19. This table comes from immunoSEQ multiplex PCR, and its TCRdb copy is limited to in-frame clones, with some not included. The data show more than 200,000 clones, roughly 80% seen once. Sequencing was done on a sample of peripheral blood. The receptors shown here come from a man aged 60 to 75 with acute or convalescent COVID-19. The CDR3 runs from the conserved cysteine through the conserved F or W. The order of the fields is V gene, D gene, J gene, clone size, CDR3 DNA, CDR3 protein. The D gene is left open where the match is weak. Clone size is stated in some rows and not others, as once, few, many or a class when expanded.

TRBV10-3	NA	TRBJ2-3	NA	TGTGCCATCAGTGAGTCAGACCGGGCGGGTACGCAGTATTTT	CAISESDRAGTQYF
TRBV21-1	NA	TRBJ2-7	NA	TGTGCCAGCAGCTCACGTAGCGGGAGGGCCTGCGAGCAGTACTTC	CASSSRSGRACEQYF
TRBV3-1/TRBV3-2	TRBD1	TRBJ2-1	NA	TGTGCCAGCAGCCTCGAGGACAGGGCCTACAATGAGCAGTTCTTC	CASSLEDRAYNEQFF
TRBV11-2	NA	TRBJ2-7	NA	TGTGCCAGCAGCTCCCTCAGGGCGGCATCGACCTACGAGCAGTACTTC	CASSSLRAASTYEQYF
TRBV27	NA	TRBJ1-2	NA	TGTGCCAGCAGCCCCGACCGAGGATCAGGGTATGGCTACACCTTC	CASSPDRGSGYGYTF
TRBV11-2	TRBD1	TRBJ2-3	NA	TGTGCCAGCAGCGACCGGATGACAGGGGGCGCGTATACGCAGTATTTT	CASSDRMTGGAYTQYF
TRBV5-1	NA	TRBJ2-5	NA	TGCGCCAGCAGCTTGGTTCTCCAGGTCCAAGAGACCCAGTACTTC	CASSLVLQVQETQYF
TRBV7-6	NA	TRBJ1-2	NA	TGTGCCAGCAGCTCAGGACTCTATGGCTACACCTTC	CASSSGLYGYTF
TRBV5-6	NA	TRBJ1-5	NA	TGTGCCAGCAGCTTGATCTCAGGGAATCAGCCCCAGCATTTT	CASSLISGNQPQHF
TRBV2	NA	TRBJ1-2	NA	TGTGCCAGCAGTGTAACAGTGGGCTACACCTTC	CASSVTVGYTF
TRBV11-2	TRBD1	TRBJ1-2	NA	TGTGCCAGCAGGGGAACAGGGGGCGCGGGTGGCTACACCTTC	CASRGTGGAGGYTF
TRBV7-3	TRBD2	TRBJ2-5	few	TGTGCCAGCAGCCCTAGCGGGGGGCAACAAGAGACCCAGTACTTC	CASSPSGGQQETQYF
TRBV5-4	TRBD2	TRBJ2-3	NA	TGTGCCAGCAGCACGGAGCGGGGGCCATCCCCAGATACGCAGTATTTT	CASSTERGPSPDTQYF
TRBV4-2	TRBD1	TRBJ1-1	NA	TGTGCCAGCAATAATGACAGGGTGAACACTGAAGCTTTCTTT	CASNNDRVNTEAFF
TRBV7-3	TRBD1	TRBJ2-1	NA	TGTGCCAGCAGCTCGGGACAGGGGGCTTACAATGAGCAGTTCTTC	CASSSGQGAYNEQFF
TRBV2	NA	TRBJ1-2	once	TGTGCCAGCAGTGAGAACAGGGCGTCCGCCTATGGCTACACCTTC	CASSENRASAYGYTF
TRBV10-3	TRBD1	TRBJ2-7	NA	TGTGCCATCAGTCAACAGGGGGAAAGAGGCTACGAGCAGTACTTC	CAISQQGERGYEQYF
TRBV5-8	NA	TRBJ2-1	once	TGTGCCAGCAGCTTGACGGCAGCGTGGGAGCAGTTCTTC	CASSLTAAWEQFF
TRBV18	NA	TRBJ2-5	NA	TGTGCCAGCTCACCGGGCCTTAATTTCCAAGAGACCCAGTACTTC	CASSPGLNFQETQYF
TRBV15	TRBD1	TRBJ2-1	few	TGTGCCACCAGGTACGGGGCAGGGGGCTTTTGGAGCGGTGAGCAGTTCTTC	CATRYGAGGFWSGEQFF
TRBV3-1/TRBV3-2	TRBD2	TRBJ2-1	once	TGTGCCAGCAGCCACTCCGGGACTAGCGGGAGAGGGGAGCAGTTCTTC	CASSHSGTSGRGEQFF
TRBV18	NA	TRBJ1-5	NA	TGTGCCAGCTCACGATATACGGGGGGTAACAATCAGCCCCAGCATTTT	CASSRYTGGNNQPQHF
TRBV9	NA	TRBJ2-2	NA	TGTGCCAGCAGCGAGAGCGGCGCGAACACCGGGGAGCTGTTTTTT	CASSESGANTGELFF
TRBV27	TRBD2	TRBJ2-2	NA	TGTGCCAGCAGGGGACTAGCGGGGAACACCGGGGAGCTGTTTTTT	CASRGLAGNTGELFF
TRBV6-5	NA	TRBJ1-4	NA	TGTGCCAGCAGCGTCGGACGCAGACCGGGGGAAAAACTGTTTTTT	CASSVGRRPGEKLFF
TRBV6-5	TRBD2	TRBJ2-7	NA	TGTGCCAGCAGCGGCATGGGACTAGCGGGCCCCGAGCAGTACTTC	CASSGMGLAGPEQYF
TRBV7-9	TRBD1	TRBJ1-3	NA	TGTGCCAGCAGCCCACAGGGGAACTCTGGAAACACCATATATTTT	CASSPQGNSGNTIYF
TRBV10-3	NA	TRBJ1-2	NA	TGTGCCATCAGTGAGTTGCGCAATGGCTACACCTTC	CAISELRNGYTF
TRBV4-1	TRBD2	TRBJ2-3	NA	TGCGCCAGCAGCCAAGAGTCAAAAGCGGGGGGGCCTCAGAATACGCAGTATTTT	CASSQESKAGGPQNTQYF
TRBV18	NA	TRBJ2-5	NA	TGTGCCAGCTCACCAAGGAGAGAGACCCAGTACTTC	CASSPRRETQYF
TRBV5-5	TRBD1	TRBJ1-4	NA	TGTGCCAGCAGCGGGGCGGGACAGATTGAAAAACTGTTTTTT	CASSGAGQIEKLFF
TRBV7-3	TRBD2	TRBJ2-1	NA	TGTGCCAGCAGCTCGACTAGCGGGGGGGCCACTGAGCAGTTCTTC	CASSSTSGGATEQFF
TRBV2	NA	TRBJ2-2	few	TGTGCCAGCAGTGAGGATCCTAGAGGTGCGAACACCGGGGAGCTGTTTTTT	CASSEDPRGANTGELFF
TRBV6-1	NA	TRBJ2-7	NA	TGTGCCAGCAGTGAAGCTGGCGGGTTTTACGAGCAGTACTTC	CASSEAGGFYEQYF
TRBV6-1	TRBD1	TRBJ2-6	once	TGTGCCAGCAGTGCTACCGGGACAGGATATCTACCTGGGGCCAACGTCCTGACTTTC	CASSATGTGYLPGANVLTF
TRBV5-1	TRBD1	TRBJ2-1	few	TGCGCCAGCAGCTTGGATGACAGGGTGTACGAGCAGTTCTTC	CASSLDDRVYEQFF
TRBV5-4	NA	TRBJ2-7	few	TGTGCCAGCAGCTTGGAATGGGGCCCCTCCTACGAGCAGTACTTC	CASSLEWGPSYEQYF
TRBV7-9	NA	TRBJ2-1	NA	TGTGCCAGCAGCTTAGGCGGAATTAGCAATGAGCAGTTCTTC	CASSLGGISNEQFF
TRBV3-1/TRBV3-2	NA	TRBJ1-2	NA	TGTGCCAGCAGCCAAGATGTGGGGGGGCGTTACCCTAACTATGGCTACACCTTC	CASSQDVGGRYPNYGYTF
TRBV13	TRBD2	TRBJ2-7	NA	TGTGCCAGCAGCTCGAGGTCACTAGCGGGGGGGAAGAACGAGCAGTACTTC	CASSSRSLAGGKNEQYF
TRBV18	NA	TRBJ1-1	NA	TGTGCCAGCTCATTCCGGGACAATGGTGAAGCTTTCTTT	CASSFRDNGEAFF
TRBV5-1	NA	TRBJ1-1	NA	TGCGCCAGCAGCTTGATCTCAGGTCAGGTCACTGAAGCTTTCTTT	CASSLISGQVTEAFF
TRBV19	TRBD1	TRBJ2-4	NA	TGTGCCAGTAGTATCACAGGGGATCCCAAAAACATTCAGTACTTC	CASSITGDPKNIQYF
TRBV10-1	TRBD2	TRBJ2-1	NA	TGCGCCACCATTCGAATCGGACTAGCGAAACTCCCATTCTCCTACAATGAGCAGTTCTTC	CATIRIGLAKLPFSYNEQFF
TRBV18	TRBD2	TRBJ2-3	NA	TGTGCCAGCTCACCACTAAGTCCCGGGACTAGCGGGGGCACAGATACGCAGTATTTT	CASSPLSPGTSGGTDTQYF
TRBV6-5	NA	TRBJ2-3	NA	TGTGCCAGCAGTCCTACAGGGCCAGATACGCAGTATTTT	CASSPTGPDTQYF